This T cell receptor (beta chain) was profiled in a study of CD8 T cells in ankylosing spondylitis. TCRdb called the 5' RACE reads again in MiXCR, with one record for every CDR3 protein. The data hold fewer than 130,000 distinct CDR3 sequences, with 24% observed a single time. This clonotype was seen repeatedly, ten times or more. No antigen is known for it. Findings and caveats of the study: Several highly homologous variants made up a TCR beta motif, and this motif appeared characteristic of ankylosing spondylitis blood. Matched ankylosing spondylitis synovial fluid reportedly contained a significantly enriched population of disease-linked clones.

The sequencing sample was made of synovial fluid, either unsorted or a sorted T cell fraction (not recorded which). This receptor was identified in a male donor with ankylosing spondylitis.

The CDR3 region is CSVGGGSYEQYF. The DNA of the CDR3 is TGCAGCGTTGGTGGGGGTTCCTACGAGCAGTACTTC. The chain joins TRBV29-1 to TRBJ2-7; D is perhaps TRBD1 or TRBD2 (5 bases each). The V end lost 4 bases, the J end lost 1 base, and 8 bases lay between the germline ends. CDR1 and CDR2 (germline): SQVTM, ANQGSEA. The CDR3 loop spans 12 amino acids.